What follows describes a single T cell receptor beta chain. Its target is not known. The CDR3 runs 17 residues. In germline, CDR1 is SNHLY, CDR2 FYNNEI. V lost 7 bases and J lost 3, with 19 bases in between. The repertoire was sequenced with immunoSEQ multiplex PCR; TCRdb's copy has only in-frame clones and lacks some. The sample has about 110,000 clones; about 92% are singletons. This sample was taken from a study of T cell responses to AZD1222 COVID-19 vaccine. The wider study: Second-dose recipients at about 4 or about 12 weeks were treated as one pooled group.

Study-wide results and limits: Spike-specific TCR breadth and depth rose after two AZD1222 doses. Baseline serology detected seropositivity in only 5 or 6 AZD1222 recipients.

The chain combines TRBV2 with TRBJ1-6; D is perhaps TRBD1 (6 bases). This TCR came from an adult in good health. The sequencing used peripheral blood, collected on day 0 of AZD1222 vaccination. The CDR3 loop reads CASTISTGLGYNSPLHF. CDR3 in DNA: TGTGCCAGCACGATCTCGACAGGCCTGGGCTATAATTCACCCCTCCACTTT. The full variable domain, with the rest looked up from reference TRBV2 and TRBJ1-6, is EPEVTQTPSHQVTQMGQEVILRCVPISNHLYFYWYRQILGQKVEFLVSFYNNEISEKSEIFDDQFSVERPDGSNFTLKIRSTKLEDSAMYFCASTISTGLGYNSPLHFGNGTRLTVT.